What follows is one T cell receptor (beta chain) and its context. Its antigen is currently unknown. The data derive from a study of cytomegalovirus exposure and HLA in healthy donors. Study-level results: Later analysis showed TCR association rates varying by HLA locus, highest for DRB1 and lowest for HLA-C. While the bulk of TCR sequences proved rare, some public TCRs turned up in many donors. Sequencing had likely introduced a cluster of highly shared sequence variants as an artifact.

Between the trimmed V and J ends, which lost 1 base and 2 bases, there was a span of 10 bases. Germline assignment: CDR1 SGHTS and CDR2 YDEGEE. The CDR3 runs 14 residues. PCR was performed using 60 Vbeta and 13 Jbeta primers. Method: immunoSEQ multiplex PCR; TCRdb's copy keeps in-frame clones and lacks some. The sample carries approximately 120,000 clones, about 71% recorded once. J is TRBJ2-7 and V is TRBV5-8, with D maybe TRBD1 (5 bases). This clonotype was sampled from a woman in her fifties or sixties in good health and CMV-seronegative. Sequenced material: PBMCs. DNA of the CDR3: TGTGCCAGCAGCTTGCAGGGCATGACCTACGAGCAGTACTTC. Its protein product is CASSLQGMTYEQYF. Using reference TRBV5-8 and TRBJ2-7 for the parts outside the CDR3, the full variable domain is EAGVTQSPTHLIKTRGQQATLRCSPISGHTSVYWYQQALGLGLQFLLWYDEGEERNRGNFPPRFSGRQFPNYSSELNVNALELEDSALYLCASSLQGMTYEQYFGPGTRLTVT.